A single sample is the source of the 7 T cell receptor beta chains below, sequenced in a study of T cells in Graves' hyperthyroidism and ophthalmopathy. Amplified regions were TCR beta CDR3 sequences from RNA transcripts. The HTBI primer set was used in a first-round RT-PCR of the TCR CDR3. TCRdb ran MiXCR on the multiplex PCR reads and lists one entry per CDR3 protein. The repertoire holds approximately 400,000 distinct CDR3 sequences, with approximately 15% as singletons. The sequenced sample was blood. These receptors all come from a woman younger than 35 with Graves' hyperthyroidism that later progressed to Graves' ophthalmopathy.

The gene calls are TRBV29-1 and TRBJ1-2; D perhaps matches TRBD1 (6 bases). The CDR3 contains 14 residues. With 4 bases removed from V and 5 bases from J, the gap between germline ends came to 17 bases. Germline V gives CDR1 SQVTM, CDR2 ANQGSEA. CDR3 in amino acids: CSVAERGGRYGYTF. For the CDR3, the DNA is TGCAGCGTTGCAGAAAGGGGGGGGCGGTATGGCTACACCTTC.

V is TRBV7-4 and J is TRBJ1-3; D is undetermined. V lost 5 bases, J lost 0 bases, and 14 bases lay in between. The V gene's germline CDR1 is SGHVT and CDR2 SQSDAQ. The CDR3 extends over 16 amino acids. The CDR3 sequence is CASSQRVTDSGNTIYF. The CDR3 nucleotides read TGTGCCAGCAGCCAACGGGTCACCGACTCTGGAAACACCATATATTTT.

The table lists this clonotype with many counts. V is TRBV2 and J is TRBJ2-1; no definite D call. From germline, CDR1 is SNHLY and CDR2 FYNNEI. This CDR3 spans 16 amino acids. Trimming shortened V by 2 bases and J by 0 bases, and 11 bases separated the two germline ends. The CDR3 here is CASSEISRRSYNEQFF. The CDR3 region has the DNA TGTGCCAGCAGTGAAATCTCGCGGCGCTCCTACAATGAGCAGTTCTTC.

The genes are TRBV4-2 and TRBJ2-5, with TRBD2 identical over 10 bases. The CDR3 sequence is 16 residues long. Per the germline V gene, CDR1 is LGHNA and CDR2 is YNFKEQ. After removal of 0 bases from V and 5 bases from J, the junction contained 6 bases not matched to a gene. The CDR3 spells CASSQEEREGRETQYF. For the CDR3, the DNA is TGTGCCAGCAGCCAAGAGGAGCGGGAGGGCCGGGAGACCCAGTACTTC.

The V call is TRBV11-2, the J call TRBJ2-1; D not resolved. V was pared by 2 bases and J by 12 bases, with 11 bases between. Germline CDR1 and CDR2: SGHAT and FQNNGV. This CDR3 region has 12 residues. CDR3 nucleotides: TGTGCCAGCAGCTTAAGTGGGGTTGGGCAGTTCTTC. Protein: CASSLSGVGQFF.

The table lists this clonotype with a few counts. A junction end diverges from the germline sequence, so it may reflect a read error. This chain connects TRBV7-7 to TRBJ1-5, with D uncertain. The CDR3 spans 13 residues. Per germline, CDR1 SSHAT and CDR2 FNYEAQ (reference sequence). The CDR3 region is CASRILSHQPQHF. The CDR3, as DNA: TGTGCTAGCAGGATACTAAGCCATCAGCCCCAGCATTTT.

The rearrangement uses TRBV7-9 and TRBJ1-2; no clear D. The germline V and J ends were trimmed by 4 bases and 7 bases, with 19 bases remaining between them. The CDR3 sequence is 15 residues long. The germline V gene has CDR1 SEHNR and CDR2 FQNEAQ (reference sequence). As DNA, the CDR3 is TGTGCCAGCAGCTCCCCCGGGGAGGCGGCTCTTGGCTACACCTTC. Amino acids: CASSSPGEAALGYTF.